This T cell receptor (beta chain) was found in a study of blood T cell repertoires in COVID-19. Whole-study context: COVID-19 samples collected from the United States, Italy and Spain covered acute and convalescent phases. Sources were T cells, B-cell-depleted T cells, or PBMCs; the material itself was cDNA or gDNA.

The CDR3 runs 16 residues. The ends lost 7 bases at V and 1 base at J; junction bases unmatched: 7. CDR1 MDHEN and CDR2 SYDVKM come from the germline V gene. Sequencing used immunoSEQ multiplex PCR; TCRdb keeps in-frame clones, though not all of them. The table lists roughly 260,000 clones, 70% to 85% of them singletons. Sequenced: peripheral blood. The genes are TRBV28 and TRBJ1-6; 7 nucleotides agree with TRBD1. This clonotype was obtained from a woman aged 80 or over with active or convalescent COVID-19. Written as DNA, the CDR3 is TGTGCCAGCATGTCGACAGGGAGGTCCTATAATTCACCCCTCCACTTT. It specifies CASMSTGRSYNSPLHF.